The T cell receptor (beta chain) described here comes from a study of shared clonotypes between healthy human individuals. Data came from immunoSEQ multiplex PCR; TCRdb stores just in-frame clones and leaves some out. The data contain about 990,000 clones, 78% of them singletons. CDR1 SNHLY and CDR2 FYNNEI come from the germline V gene. This CDR3 contains 15 residues. V lost 5 bases, J lost 6 bases, and 20 bases lay in between. The chain employs TRBV2 and TRBJ2-7; tentatively, D is TRBD2 (6 bases). Sequenced sample: memory CD4+ T cells from PBMCs. Subset here: CD45RA-negative fraction. The receptor was isolated from a man younger than 35 in good health. Some clones in this sample may be carry-over from other donors' samples. CDR3: CASSPNFAGLGEQYF. The CDR3, as DNA: TGTGCCAGCAGTCCGAACTTCGCGGGACTGGGCGAGCAGTACTTC.